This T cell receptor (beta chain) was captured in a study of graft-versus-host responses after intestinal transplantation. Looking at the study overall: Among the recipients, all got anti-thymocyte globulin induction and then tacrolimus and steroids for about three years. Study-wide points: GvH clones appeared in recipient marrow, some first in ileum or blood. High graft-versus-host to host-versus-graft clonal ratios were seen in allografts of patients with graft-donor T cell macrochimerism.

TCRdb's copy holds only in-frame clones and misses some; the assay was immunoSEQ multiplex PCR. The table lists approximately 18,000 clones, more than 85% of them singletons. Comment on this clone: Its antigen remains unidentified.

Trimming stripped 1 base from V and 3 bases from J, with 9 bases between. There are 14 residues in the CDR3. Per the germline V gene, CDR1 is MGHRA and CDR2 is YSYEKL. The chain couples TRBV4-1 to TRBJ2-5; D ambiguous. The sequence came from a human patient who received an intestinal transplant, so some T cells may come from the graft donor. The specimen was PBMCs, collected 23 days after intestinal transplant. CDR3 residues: CASSQAAEKETQYF. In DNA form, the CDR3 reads TGCGCCAGCAGCCAAGCGGCAGAAAAAGAGACCCAGTACTTC.